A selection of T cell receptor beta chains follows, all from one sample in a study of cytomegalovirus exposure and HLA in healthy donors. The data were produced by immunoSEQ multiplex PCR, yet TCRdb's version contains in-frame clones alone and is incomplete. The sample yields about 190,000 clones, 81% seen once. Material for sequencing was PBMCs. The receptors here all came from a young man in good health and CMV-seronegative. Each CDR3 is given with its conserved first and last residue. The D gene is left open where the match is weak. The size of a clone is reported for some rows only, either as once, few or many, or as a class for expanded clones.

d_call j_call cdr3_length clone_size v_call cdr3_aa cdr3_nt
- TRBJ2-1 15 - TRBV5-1 CASSLEASSYNEQFF TGCGCCAGCAGCTTGGAAGCGAGCTCCTACAATGAGCAGTTCTTC
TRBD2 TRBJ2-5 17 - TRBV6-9 CASSYSGSSGNQETQYF TGTGCCAGCAGTTATTCTGGGTCTAGCGGGAACCAAGAGACCCAGTACTTC
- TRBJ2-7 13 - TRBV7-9 CASSFGGPAEQYF TGTGCCAGCAGCTTTGGAGGGCCCGCCGAGCAGTACTTC
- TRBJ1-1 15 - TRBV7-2 CASTVDWGMNTEAFF TGTGCCAGCACCGTTGACTGGGGCATGAACACTGAAGCTTTCTTT
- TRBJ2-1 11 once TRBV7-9 CASSPYNEQFF TGTGCCAGCAGCCCTTACAATGAGCAGTTCTTC
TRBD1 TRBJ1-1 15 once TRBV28 CASSSGQGFSYEAFF TGTGCCAGCAGTTCCGGACAGGGTTTTTCCTATGAAGCTTTCTTT
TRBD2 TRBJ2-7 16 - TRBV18 CASSPPSSGEPYEQYF TGTGCCAGCTCACCACCGTCCAGCGGGGAACCCTACGAGCAGTACTTC
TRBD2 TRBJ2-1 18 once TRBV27 CASSLPSGSARGYNEQFF TGTGCCAGCAGTTTACCTAGCGGGAGTGCCCGTGGATACAATGAGCAGTTCTTC
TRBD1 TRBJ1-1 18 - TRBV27 CASRPGTGQYFENTEAFF TGTGCCAGCAGACCCGGGACGGGACAGTACTTTGAAAACACTGAAGCTTTCTTT
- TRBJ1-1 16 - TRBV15 CATSRDPGSMNTEAFF TGTGCCACCAGCAGAGATCCGGGATCGATGAACACTGAAGCTTTCTTT
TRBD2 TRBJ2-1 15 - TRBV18 CASSPSLADYNEQFF TGTGCCAGCTCACCAAGCCTAGCGGACTACAATGAGCAGTTCTTC
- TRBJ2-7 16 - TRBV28 CASSFQGTSPLREQYF TGTGCCAGCAGTTTCCAAGGGACAAGTCCCCTACGCGAGCAGTACTTC
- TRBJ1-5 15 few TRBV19 CASNGSGGGNQPQHF TGTGCCAGTAATGGCTCGGGAGGAGGCAATCAGCCCCAGCATTTT
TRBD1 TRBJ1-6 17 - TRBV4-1 CASSPGAGQVGNSPLHF TGCGCCAGCAGTCCGGGGGCTGGACAGGTTGGTAATTCACCCCTCCACTTT
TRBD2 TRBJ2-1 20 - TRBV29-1 CSVVWLVGLAGGSPYNEQFF TGCAGCGTTGTATGGCTAGTTGGTCTAGCGGGAGGTAGCCCCTACAATGAGCAGTTCTTC
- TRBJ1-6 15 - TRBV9 CASSVEQGLNSPLHF TGTGCCAGCAGCGTAGAGCAGGGACTTAATTCACCCCTCCACTTT
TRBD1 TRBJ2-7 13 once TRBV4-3 CASSHLTGYEQYF TGCGCCAGCAGCCACCTGACAGGGTACGAGCAGTACTTC
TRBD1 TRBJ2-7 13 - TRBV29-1 CSAAGTGGYEQYF TGCAGCGCCGCCGGGACAGGGGGTTACGAGCAGTACTTC
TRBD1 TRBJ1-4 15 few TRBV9 CASSSTGGVLEKLFF TGTGCCAGCAGTTCTACAGGGGGCGTTTTGGAAAAACTGTTTTTT
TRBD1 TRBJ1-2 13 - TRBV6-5 CASRRQGNYGYTF TGTGCCAGCAGGAGACAGGGGAACTATGGCTACACCTTC
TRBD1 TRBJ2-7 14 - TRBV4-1 CASSRRQGFYEQYF TGCGCCAGCAGCCGAAGACAGGGATTCTACGAGCAGTACTTC
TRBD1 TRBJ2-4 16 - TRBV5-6 CASSSTGQGRKNIQYF TGTGCCAGCAGCTCGACCGGACAGGGACGCAAAAACATTCAGTACTTC